This TCR beta chain came from a study of identical twins. Notes on the study in general: There is a chance that invariant MAIT and iNKT cells partially muddied zero-insertion analyses. Abundant cord blood beta clonotypes carried fewer insertions; memory repertoires showed none.

TCRdb recomputed calls from the 5' RACE reads with MiXCR, one row per CDR3 protein. The table records around 240,000 distinct CDR3 sequences, 5.5% to 7% of them present only once. This clonotype was found a few times. Its antigen is undetermined. CDR1 and CDR2 (germline): SGHVS, FQNEAQ. Trimming cost V 6 bases and J 7 bases; bases outside gene matches: 9. This CDR3 is 15 amino acids long. This sample also belongs to another study, concerning yellow fever vaccine responses in identical twins. That report adds: Reportedly, the T cell response mounted by twins to vaccine seemed partly convergent, partly personalized.

Material: memory (CD45RO+) T cells sorted from blood. The J gene is TRBJ2-2, the V gene TRBV7-8, with 9 bases fitting TRBD2. The receptor comes from a woman aged 18-30 years in good health. The CDR3 bases are TGTGCCAGCAGTCCCCAGGGTAGCGGGAGCGGGGAGCTGTTTTTT. Residues: CASSPQGSGSGELFF.